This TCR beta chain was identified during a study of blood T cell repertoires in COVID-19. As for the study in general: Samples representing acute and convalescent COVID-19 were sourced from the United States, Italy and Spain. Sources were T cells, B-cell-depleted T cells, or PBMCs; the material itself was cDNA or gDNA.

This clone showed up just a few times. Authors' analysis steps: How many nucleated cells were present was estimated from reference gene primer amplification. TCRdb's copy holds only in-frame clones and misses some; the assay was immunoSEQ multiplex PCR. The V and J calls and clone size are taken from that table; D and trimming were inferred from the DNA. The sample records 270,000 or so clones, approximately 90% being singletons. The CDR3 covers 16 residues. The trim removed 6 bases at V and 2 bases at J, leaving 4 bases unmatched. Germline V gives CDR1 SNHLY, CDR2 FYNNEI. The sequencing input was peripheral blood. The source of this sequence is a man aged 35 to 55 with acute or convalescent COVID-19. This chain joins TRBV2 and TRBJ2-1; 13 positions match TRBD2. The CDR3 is CASRGLAGEAYNEQFF. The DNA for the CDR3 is TGTGCCAGCAGAGGACTAGCGGGGGAGGCCTACAATGAGCAGTTCTTC.